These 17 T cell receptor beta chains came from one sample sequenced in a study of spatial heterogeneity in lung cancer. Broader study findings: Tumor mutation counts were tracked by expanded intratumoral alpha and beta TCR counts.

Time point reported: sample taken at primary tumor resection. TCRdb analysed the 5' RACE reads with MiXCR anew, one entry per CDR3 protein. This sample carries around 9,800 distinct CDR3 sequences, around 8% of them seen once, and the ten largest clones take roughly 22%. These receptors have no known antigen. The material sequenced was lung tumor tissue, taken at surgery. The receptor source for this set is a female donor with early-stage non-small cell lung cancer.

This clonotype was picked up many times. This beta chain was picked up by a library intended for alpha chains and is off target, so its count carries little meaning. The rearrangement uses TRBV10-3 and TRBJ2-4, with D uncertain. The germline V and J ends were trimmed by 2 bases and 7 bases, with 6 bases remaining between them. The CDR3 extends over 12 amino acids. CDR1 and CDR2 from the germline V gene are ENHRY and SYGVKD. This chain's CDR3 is CAISEGRNIQYF. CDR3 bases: TGTGCCATCAGTGAGGGACGGAACATTCAGTACTTC.

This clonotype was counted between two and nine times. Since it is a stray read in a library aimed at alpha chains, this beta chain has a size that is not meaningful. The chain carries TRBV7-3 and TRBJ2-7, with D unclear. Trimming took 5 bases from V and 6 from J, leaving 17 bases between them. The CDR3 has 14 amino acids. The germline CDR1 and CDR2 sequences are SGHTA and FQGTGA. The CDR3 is CASSPGEVPGEQYF. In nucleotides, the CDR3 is TGTGCCAGCAGCCCCGGAGAGGTCCCCGGCGAGCAGTACTTC.

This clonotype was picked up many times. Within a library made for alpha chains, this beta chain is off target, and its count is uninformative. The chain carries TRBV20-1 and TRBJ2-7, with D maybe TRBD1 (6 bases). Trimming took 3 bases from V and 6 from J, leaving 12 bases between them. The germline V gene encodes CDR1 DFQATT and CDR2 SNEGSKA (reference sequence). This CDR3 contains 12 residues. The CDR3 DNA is TGCAGTGCTAGTTACAGGGCTAGCGAGCAGTACTTC. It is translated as CSASYRASEQYF.

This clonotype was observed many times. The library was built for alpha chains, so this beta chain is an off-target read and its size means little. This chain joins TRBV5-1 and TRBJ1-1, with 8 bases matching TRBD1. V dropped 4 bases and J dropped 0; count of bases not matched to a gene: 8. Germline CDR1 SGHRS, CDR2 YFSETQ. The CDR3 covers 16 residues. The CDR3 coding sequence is TGCGCCAGCAGCCCGGGGACAGGCCCCATGAACACTGAAGCTTTCTTT. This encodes CASSPGTGPMNTEAFF.

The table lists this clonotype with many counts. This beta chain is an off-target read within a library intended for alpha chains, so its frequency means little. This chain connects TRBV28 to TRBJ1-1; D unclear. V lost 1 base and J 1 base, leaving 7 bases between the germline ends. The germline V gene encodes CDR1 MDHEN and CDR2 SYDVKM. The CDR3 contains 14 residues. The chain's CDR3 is CASSLLEQNTEAFF. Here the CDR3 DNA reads TGTGCCAGCAGTTTATTAGAGCAGAACACTGAAGCTTTCTTT.

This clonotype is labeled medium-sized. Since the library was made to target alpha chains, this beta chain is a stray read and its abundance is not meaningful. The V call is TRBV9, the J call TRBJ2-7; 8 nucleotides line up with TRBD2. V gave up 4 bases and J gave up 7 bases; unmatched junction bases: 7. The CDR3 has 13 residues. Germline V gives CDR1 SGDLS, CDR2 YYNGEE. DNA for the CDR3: TGTGCCAGCAGCCCCCGGGTAGCGGGGGAGCAGTACTTC. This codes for CASSPRVAGEQYF.

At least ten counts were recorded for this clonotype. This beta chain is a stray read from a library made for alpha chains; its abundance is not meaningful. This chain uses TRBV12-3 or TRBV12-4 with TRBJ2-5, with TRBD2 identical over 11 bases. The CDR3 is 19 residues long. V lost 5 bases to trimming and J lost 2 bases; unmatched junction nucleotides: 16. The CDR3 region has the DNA TGTGCCAGCAGTAGCCGACTAGCGGGGTGGGCAATGGAACAAGAGACCCAGTACTTC. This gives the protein CASSSRLAGWAMEQETQYF.

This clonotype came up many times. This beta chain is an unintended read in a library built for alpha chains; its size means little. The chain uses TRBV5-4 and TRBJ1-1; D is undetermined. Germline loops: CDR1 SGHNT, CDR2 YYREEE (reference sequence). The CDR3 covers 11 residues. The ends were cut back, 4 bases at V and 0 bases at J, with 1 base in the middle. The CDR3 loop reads CASSLNTEAFF. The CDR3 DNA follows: TGTGCCAGCAGCCTGAACACTGAAGCTTTCTTT. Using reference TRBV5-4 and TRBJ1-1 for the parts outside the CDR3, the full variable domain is ETGVTQSPTHLIKTRGQQVTLRCSSQSGHNTVSWYQQALGQGPQFIFQYYREEENGRGNFPPRFSGLQFPNYSSELNVNALELDDSALYLCASSLNTEAFFGQGTRLTVV.

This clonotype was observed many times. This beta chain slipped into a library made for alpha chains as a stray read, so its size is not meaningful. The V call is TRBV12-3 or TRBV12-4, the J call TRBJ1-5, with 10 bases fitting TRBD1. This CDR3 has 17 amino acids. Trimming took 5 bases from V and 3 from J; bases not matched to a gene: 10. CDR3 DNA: TGTGCCAGCAGTCCTGAGCGACAGGGGGCGGTCAATCAGCCCCAGCATTTT. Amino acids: CASSPERQGAVNQPQHF.

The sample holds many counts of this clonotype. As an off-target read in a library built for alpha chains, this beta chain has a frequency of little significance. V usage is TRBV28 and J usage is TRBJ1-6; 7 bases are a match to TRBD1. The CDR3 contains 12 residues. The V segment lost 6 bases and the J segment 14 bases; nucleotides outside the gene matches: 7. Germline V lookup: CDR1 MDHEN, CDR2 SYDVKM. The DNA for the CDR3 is TGTGCCAGCAGCTCGACAGGGCTGTCCCTCCACTTT. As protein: CASSSTGLSLHF.

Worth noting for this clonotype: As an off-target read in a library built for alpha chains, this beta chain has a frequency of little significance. The CDR3 DNA reads as TGTGCCAGCAGTGTAGACTACTCTGGGGCCAACGTCCTGACTTTC. This translates into CASSVDYSGANVLTF. The chain employs TRBV2 and TRBJ2-6; D perhaps matches TRBD2 (5 bases). The CDR3 is 15 amino acids. V shed 4 bases and J shed 0 bases, with 7 bases lying between them. The germline V gene encodes CDR1 SNHLY and CDR2 FYNNEI.

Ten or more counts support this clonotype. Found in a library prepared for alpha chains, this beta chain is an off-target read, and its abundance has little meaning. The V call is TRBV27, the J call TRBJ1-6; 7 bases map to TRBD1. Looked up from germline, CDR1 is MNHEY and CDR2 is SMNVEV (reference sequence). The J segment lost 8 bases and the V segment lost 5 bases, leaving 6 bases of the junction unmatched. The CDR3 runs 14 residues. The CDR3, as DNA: TGTGCCAGCAGTCGAACAGGGGACGATTCACCCCTCCACTTT. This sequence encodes CASSRTGDDSPLHF.

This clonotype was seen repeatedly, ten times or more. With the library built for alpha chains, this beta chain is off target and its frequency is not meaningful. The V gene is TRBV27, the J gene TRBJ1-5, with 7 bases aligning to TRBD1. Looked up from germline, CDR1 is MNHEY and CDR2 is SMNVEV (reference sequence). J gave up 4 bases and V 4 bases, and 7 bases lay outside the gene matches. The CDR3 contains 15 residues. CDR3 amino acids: CASSSRGQINQPQHF. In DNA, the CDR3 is TGTGCCAGCAGTTCAAGGGGACAGATAAATCAGCCCCAGCATTTT.

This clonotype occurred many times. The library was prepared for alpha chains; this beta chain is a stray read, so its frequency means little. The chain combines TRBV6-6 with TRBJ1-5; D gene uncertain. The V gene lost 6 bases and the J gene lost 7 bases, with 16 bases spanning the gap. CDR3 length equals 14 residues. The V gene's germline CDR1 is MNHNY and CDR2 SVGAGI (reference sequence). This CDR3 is CASSPSGVGQPQHF. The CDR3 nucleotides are TGTGCCAGCAGCCCCAGTGGGGTTGGCCAGCCCCAGCATTTT.

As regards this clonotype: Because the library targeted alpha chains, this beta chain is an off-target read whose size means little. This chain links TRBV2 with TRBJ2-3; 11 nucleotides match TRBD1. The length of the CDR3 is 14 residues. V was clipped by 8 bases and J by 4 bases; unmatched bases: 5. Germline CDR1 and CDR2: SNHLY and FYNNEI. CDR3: CASAGQGVADTQYF. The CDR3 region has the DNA TGTGCCAGCGCGGGACAGGGGGTGGCAGATACGCAGTATTTT.

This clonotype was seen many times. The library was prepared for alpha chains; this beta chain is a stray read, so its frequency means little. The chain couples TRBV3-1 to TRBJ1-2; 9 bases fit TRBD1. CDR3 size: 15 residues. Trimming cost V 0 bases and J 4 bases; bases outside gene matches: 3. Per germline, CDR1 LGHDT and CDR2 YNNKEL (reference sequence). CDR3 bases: TGTGCCAGCAGCCAAGACGGGACAGGGCCCTATGGCTACACCTTC. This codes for CASSQDGTGPYGYTF.

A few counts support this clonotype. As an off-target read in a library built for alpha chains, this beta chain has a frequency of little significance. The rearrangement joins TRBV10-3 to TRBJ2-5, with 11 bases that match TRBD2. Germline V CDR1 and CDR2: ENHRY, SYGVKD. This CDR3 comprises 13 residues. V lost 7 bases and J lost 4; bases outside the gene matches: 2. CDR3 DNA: TGTGCCATCACCGGGACTAGCGGAGAGACCCAGTACTTC. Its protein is CAITGTSGETQYF.